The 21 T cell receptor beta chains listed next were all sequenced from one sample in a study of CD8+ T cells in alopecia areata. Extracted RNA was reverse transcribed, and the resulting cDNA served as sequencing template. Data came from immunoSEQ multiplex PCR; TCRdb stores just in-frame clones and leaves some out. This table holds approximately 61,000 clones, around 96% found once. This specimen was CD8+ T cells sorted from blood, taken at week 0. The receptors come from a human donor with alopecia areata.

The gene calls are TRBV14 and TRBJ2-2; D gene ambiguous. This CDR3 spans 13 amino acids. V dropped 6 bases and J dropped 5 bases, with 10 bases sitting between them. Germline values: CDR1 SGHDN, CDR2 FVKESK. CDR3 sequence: CASSVGRTGELFF. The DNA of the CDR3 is TGTGCCAGCAGTGTCGGTAGAACCGGGGAGCTGTTTTTT.

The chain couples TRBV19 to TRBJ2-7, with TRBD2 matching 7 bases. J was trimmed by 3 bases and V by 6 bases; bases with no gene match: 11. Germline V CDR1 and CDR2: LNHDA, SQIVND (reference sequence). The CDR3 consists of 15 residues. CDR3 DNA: TGTGCCAGTAGCTCCCAGCTAGCGGAGATCTACGAGCAGTACTTC. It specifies CASSSQLAEIYEQYF.

CDR3 coding DNA: TGTGCCTGGACCGACCCCAGGGTCTACGAGCAGTACTTC. Its protein product is CAWTDPRVYEQYF. The gene calls are TRBV30 and TRBJ2-7, with D tentatively TRBD1 (5 bases). V dropped 4 bases and J dropped 3 bases, with 13 bases sitting between them. In germline, CDR1 is GTSNPN, CDR2 SVGIG (reference sequence). The CDR3 is 13 amino acids. Drawing the rest from reference TRBV30 and TRBJ2-7, the complete variable domain is SQTIHQWPATLVQPVGSPLSLECTVEGTSNPNLYWYRQAAGRGLQLLFYSVGIGQISSEVPQNLSASRPQDRQFILSSKKLLLSDSGFYLCAWTDPRVYEQYFGPGTRLTVT.

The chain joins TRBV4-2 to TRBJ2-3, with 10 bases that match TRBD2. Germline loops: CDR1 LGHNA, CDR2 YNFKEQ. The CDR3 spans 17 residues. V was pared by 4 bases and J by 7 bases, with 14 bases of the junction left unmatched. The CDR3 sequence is CASSPGYRTSGPNTQYF. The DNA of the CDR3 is TGTGCCAGCAGCCCGGGGTACAGGACTAGCGGACCTAATACGCAGTATTTT.

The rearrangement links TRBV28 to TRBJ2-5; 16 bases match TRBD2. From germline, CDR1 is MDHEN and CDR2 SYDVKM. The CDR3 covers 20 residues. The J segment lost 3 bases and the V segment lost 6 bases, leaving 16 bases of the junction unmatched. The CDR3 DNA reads TGTGCCAGCAGCCAGACCTGGGGACTAGCGGGGGGGCGAGGAGAAGAGACCCAGTACTTC. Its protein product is CASSQTWGLAGGRGEETQYF. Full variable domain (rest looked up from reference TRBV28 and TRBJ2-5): DVKVTQSSRYLVKRTGEKVFLECVQDMDHENMFWYRQDPGLGLRLIYFSYDVKMKEKGDIPEGYSVSREKKERFSLILESASTNQTSMYLCASSQTWGLAGGRGEETQYFGPGTRLLVL.

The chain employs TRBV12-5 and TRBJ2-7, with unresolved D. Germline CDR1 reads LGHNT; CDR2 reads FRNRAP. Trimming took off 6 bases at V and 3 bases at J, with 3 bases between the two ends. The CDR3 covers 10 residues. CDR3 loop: CASGLYEQYF. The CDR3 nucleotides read TGTGCTAGTGGCCTCTACGAGCAGTACTTC. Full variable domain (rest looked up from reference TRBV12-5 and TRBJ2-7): DARVTQTPRHKVTEMGQEVTMRCQPILGHNTVFWYRQTMMQGLELLAYFRNRAPLDDSGMPKDRFSAEMPDATLATLKIQPSEPRDSAVYFCASGLYEQYFGPGTRLTVT.

The CDR3: CASSVGGTDTYEQYF. The CDR3 nucleotides are TGTGCCAGCAGCGTAGGGGGGACGGACACCTACGAGCAGTACTTC. This chain uses TRBV9 with TRBJ2-7; the D gene could be TRBD1 or TRBD2 (5 bases each). The ends were cut back, 0 bases at V and 2 bases at J, with 12 bases in the middle. The CDR3 consists of 15 residues. Germline CDR1 SGDLS, CDR2 YYNGEE.

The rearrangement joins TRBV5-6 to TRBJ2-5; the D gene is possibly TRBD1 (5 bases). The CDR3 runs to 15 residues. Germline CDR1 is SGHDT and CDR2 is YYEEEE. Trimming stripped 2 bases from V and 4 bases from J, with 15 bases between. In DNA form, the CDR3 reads TGTGCCAGCAGCTTAGCCCAGGGCCCAGGAGAGACCCAGTACTTC. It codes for CASSLAQGPGETQYF.

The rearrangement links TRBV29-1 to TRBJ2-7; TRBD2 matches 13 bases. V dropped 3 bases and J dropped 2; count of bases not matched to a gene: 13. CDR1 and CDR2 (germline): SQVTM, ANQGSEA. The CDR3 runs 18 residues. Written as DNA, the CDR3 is TGCAGCGTTGAGGGTTGGACTAGCGGGGGAAGAAGACCCTACGAGCAGTACTTC. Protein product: CSVEGWTSGGRRPYEQYF.

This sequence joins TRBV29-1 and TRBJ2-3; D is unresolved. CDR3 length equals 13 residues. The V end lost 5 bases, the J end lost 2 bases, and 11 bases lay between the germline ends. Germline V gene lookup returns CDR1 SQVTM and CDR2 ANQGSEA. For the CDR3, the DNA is TGCAGCGTTAACGGAGACTTCACAGATACGCAGTATTTT. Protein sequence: CSVNGDFTDTQYF.

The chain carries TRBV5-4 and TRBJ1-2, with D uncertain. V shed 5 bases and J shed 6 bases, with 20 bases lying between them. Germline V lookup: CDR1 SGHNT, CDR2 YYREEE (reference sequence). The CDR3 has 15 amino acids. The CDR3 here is CASRPVVAPKDGYTF. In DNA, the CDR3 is TGTGCCAGCAGGCCGGTTGTGGCTCCCAAGGATGGCTACACCTTC.

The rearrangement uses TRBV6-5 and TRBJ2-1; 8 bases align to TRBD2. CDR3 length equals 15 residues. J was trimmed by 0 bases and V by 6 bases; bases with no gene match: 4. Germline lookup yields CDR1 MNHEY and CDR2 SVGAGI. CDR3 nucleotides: TGTGCCAGCAGCCACCGGGGGGGCTCCTACAATGAGCAGTTCTTC. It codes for CASSHRGGSYNEQFF.

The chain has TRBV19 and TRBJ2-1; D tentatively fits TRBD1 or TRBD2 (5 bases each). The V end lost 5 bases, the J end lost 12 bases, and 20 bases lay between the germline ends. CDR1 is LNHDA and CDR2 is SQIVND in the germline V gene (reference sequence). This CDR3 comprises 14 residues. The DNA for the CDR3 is TGTGCCAGTAGTTCTGGGACCCAAAGTAGAGGGCAGTTCTTC. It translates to CASSSGTQSRGQFF.

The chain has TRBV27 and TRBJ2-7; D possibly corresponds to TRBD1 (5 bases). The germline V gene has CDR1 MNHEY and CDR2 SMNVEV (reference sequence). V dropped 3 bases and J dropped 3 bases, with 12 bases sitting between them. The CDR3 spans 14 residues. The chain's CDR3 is CASSLNDRFYEQYF. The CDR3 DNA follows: TGTGCCAGCAGTTTGAACGACAGATTCTACGAGCAGTACTTC.

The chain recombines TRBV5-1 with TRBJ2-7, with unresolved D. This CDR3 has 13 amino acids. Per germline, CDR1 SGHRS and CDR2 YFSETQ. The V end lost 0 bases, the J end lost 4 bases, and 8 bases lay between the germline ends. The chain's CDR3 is CASSLAGQYEQYF. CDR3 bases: TGCGCCAGCAGCTTGGCCGGGCAGTACGAGCAGTACTTC.

CDR3 coding DNA: TGCGCCAGCAGCCAAGGACAGGGTTCCTACGAGCAGTACTTC. It codes for CASSQGQGSYEQYF. The chain links TRBV4-1 to TRBJ2-7; 7 bases are a match to TRBD1. V shed 1 base and J 1 base; nucleotides not matched to a gene: 1. This CDR3 has 14 amino acids. Germline loops: CDR1 MGHRA, CDR2 YSYEKL.

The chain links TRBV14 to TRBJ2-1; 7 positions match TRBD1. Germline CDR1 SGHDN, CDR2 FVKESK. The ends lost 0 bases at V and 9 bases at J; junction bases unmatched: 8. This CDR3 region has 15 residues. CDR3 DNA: TGTGCCAGCAGCCAAGAGACAGGGTATAATTTTGAGCAGTTCTTC. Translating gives CASSQETGYNFEQFF.

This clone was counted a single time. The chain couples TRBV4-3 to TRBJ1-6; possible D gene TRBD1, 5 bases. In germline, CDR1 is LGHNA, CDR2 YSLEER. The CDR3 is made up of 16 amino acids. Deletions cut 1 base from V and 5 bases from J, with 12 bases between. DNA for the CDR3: TGCGCCAGCAGCCAAGGAGCAGGGATGAATAATTCACCCCTCCACTTT. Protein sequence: CASSQGAGMNNSPLHF.

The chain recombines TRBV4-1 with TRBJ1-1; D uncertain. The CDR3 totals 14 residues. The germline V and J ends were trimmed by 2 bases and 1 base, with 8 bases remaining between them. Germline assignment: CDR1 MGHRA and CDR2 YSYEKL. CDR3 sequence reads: CASSQQPRNTEAFF. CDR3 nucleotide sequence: TGCGCCAGCAGCCAACAACCCAGGAACACTGAAGCTTTCTTT.

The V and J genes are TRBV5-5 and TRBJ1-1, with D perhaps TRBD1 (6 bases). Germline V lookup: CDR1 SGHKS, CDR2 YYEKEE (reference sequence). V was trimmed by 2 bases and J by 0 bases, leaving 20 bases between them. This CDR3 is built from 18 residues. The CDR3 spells CASSFRFLGGPMNTEAFF. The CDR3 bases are TGTGCCAGCAGCTTTAGATTCTTAGGGGGGCCCATGAACACTGAAGCTTTCTTT.

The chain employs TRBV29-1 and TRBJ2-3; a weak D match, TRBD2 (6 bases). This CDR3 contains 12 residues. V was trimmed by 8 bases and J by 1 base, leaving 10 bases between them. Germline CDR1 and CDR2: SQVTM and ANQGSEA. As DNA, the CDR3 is TGCAGCTGCGGGGACCGCACAGATACGCAGTATTTT. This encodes CSCGDRTDTQYF.